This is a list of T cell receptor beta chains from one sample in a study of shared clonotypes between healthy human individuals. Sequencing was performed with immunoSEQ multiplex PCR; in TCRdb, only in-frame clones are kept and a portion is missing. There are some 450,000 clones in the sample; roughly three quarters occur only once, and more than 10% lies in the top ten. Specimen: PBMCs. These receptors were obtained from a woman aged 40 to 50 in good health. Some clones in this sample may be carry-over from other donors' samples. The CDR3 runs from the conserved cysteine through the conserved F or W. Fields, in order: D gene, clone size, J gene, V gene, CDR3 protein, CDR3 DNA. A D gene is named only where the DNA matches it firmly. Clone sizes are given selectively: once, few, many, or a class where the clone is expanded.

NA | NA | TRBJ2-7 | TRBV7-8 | CASSQFAGPYEQYF | TGCGCCAGCAGCCAATTTGCGGGGCCCTACGAGCAGTACTTC
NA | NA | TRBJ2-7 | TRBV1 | CTSSQGRTSGTQKSYEQYF | TGCACCAGCAGCCAAGGGAGAACTAGCGGGACACAAAAGTCCTACGAGCAGTACTTC
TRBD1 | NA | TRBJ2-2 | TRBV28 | CASSSDREAAGELFF | TGTGCCAGCAGTTCGGACAGGGAGGCGGCCGGGGAGCTGTTTTTT
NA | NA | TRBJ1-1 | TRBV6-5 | CASSPNSRGTEAFF | TGTGCCAGCAGTCCCAACTCACGGGGAACTGAAGCTTTCTTT
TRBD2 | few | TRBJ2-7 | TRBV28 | CASRPGGAGGEQYF | TGTGCCAGCAGACCCGGGGGCGCGGGGGGCGAGCAGTACTTC
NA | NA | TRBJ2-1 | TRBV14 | CASSLVPEAYNEQFF | TGTGCCAGCAGCTTAGTTCCAGAGGCCTACAATGAGCAGTTCTTC
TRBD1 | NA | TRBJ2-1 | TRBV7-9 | CASSFFDWDREFNEQFF | TGTGCCAGCAGCTTTTTTGACTGGGACAGGGAATTCAATGAGCAGTTCTTC
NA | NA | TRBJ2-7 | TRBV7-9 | CASSLDPLGEQYF | TGTGCCAGCAGCTTAGACCCGTTAGGCGAGCAGTACTTC
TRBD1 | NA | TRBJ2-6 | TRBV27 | CASKRQGLTNVLTF | TGTGCCAGCAAAAGACAGGGTCTGACCAACGTCCTGACTTTC
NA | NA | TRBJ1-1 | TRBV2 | CASQMTENTEAFF | TGTGCCAGCCAGATGACGGAGAACACTGAAGCTTTCTTT
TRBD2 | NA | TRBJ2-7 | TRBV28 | CASSSRASGSYEQYF | TGTGCCAGCAGTTCTCGAGCTAGCGGGAGTTACGAGCAGTACTTC
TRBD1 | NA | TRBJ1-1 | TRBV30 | CALGQGNNRNTEAFF | TGTGCCTTGGGACAGGGTAACAATCGGAACACTGAAGCTTTCTTT
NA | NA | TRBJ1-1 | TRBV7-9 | CASSSYRDMGNTEAFF | TGTGCCAGCAGCTCATACCGGGACATGGGGAACACTGAAGCTTTCTTT
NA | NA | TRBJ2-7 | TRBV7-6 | CASSLEALGYEQYF | TGTGCCAGCAGCTTAGAGGCCTTGGGCTACGAGCAGTACTTC
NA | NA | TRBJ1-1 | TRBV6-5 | CASSFTRGTEAFF | TGTGCCAGCTCCTTTACCCGGGGTACTGAAGCTTTCTTT
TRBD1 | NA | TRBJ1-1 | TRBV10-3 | CAISPTGAVTEAFF | TGTGCCATCAGCCCGACAGGGGCGGTCACTGAAGCTTTCTTT
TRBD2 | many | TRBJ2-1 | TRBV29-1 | CSVEVVAGLNEQFF | TGCAGCGTTGAAGTAGTAGCGGGGCTCAATGAGCAGTTCTTC
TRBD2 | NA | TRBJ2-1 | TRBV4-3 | CASSQDPPSGSYNEQFF | TGCGCCAGCAGCCAAGATCCCCCTAGCGGGAGTTACAATGAGCAGTTCTTC
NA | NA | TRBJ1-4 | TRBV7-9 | CASSANYEKLFF | TGTGCCAGCAGCGCCAACTATGAAAAACTGTTTTTT
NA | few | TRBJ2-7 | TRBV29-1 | CSVEVGLGEQYF | TGCAGCGTTGAAGTTGGGCTCGGCGAGCAGTACTTC
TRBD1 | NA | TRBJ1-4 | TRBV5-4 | CASSQGQGATNEKLFF | TGTGCCAGCAGCCAGGGACAGGGGGCGACTAATGAAAAACTGTTTTTT
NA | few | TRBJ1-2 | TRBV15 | CATSTRTAPEMGYTF | TGTGCCACCAGCACGAGGACAGCCCCGGAGATGGGCTACACCTTC
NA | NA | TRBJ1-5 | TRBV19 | CASSTEGNQPQHF | TGTGCCAGTAGTACCGAGGGTAATCAGCCCCAGCATTTT
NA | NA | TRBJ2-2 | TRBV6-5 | CASSQGPGELFF | TGTGCCAGCAGTCAGGGACCCGGGGAGCTGTTTTTT
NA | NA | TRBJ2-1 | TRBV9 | CASSVEVYGGNEQFF | TGTGCCAGCAGCGTAGAGGTCTACGGAGGAAACGAGCAGTTCTTC
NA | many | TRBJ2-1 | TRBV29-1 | CSVRGDTLSSFYNEQFF | TGCAGCGTGAGGGGGGACACCCTCTCATCTTTCTACAATGAGCAGTTCTTC
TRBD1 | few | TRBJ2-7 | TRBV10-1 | CASGTGTYEQYF | TGCGCCAGCGGGACAGGAACCTACGAGCAGTACTTC
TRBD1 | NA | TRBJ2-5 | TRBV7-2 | CASSLRGRRETQYF | TGTGCCAGCAGCTTAAGGGGGCGCAGAGAGACCCAGTACTTC
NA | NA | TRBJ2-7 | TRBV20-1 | CSAPIYEQYF | TGCAGTGCGCCGATCTACGAGCAGTACTTC
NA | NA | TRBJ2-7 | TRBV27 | CASKRGQSNTYEQYF | TGTGCCAGCAAGCGGGGACAGTCTAACACCTACGAGCAGTACTTC
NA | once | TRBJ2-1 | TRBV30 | CAWSVSLQSNEQFF | TGTGCCTGGAGTGTAAGCCTACAGTCCAATGAGCAGTTCTTC
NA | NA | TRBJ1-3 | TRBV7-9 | CASSLLSSGNTIYF | TGTGCCAGCAGCTTGCTTAGCTCTGGAAACACCATATATTTT
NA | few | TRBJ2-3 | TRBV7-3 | CASSLGDSTDTQYF | TGTGCCAGCAGCTTAGGGGATAGCACAGATACGCAGTATTTT
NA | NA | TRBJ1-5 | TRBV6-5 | CASSRSSNQPQHF | TGTGCCAGCAGTCGAAGTAGCAATCAGCCCCAGCATTTT